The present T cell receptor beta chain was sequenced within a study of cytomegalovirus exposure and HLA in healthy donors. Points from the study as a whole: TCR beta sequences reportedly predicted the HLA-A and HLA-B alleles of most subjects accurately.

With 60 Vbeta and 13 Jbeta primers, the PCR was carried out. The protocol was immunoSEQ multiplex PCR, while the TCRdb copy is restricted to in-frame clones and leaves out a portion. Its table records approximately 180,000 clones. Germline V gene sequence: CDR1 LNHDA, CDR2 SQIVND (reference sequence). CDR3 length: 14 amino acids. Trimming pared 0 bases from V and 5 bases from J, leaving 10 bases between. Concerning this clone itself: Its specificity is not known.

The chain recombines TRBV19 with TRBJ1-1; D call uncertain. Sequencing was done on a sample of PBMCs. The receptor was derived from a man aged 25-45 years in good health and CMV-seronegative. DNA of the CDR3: TGTGCCAGTAGTATAGAAGCCCGGAGAACTGAAGCTTTCTTT. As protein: CASSIEARRTEAFF.